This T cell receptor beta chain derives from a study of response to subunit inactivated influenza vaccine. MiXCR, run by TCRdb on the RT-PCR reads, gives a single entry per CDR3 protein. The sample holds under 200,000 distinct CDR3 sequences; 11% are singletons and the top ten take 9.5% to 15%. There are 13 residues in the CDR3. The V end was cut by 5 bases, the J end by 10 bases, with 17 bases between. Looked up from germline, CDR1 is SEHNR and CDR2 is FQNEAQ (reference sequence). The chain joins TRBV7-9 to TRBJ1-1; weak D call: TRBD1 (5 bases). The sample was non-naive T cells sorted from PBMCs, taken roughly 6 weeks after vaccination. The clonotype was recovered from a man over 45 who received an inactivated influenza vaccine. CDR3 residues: CASSPGWGHGAFF. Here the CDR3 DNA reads TGTGCCAGCAGCCCGGGGTGGGGCCACGGAGCTTTCTTT.